This is a list of T cell receptor beta chains from one sample in a study of shared clonotypes between healthy human individuals. Clones were sequenced by immunoSEQ multiplex PCR, and TCRdb holds only the in-frame ones, with some missing. Here the sample spans millions of clones, 85% to 95% being singletons. The specimen was naive CD4+ T cells sorted from blood. The receptors originated from a man between 18 and 35 years old in good health. The CDR3 runs from the conserved cysteine through the conserved F or W. A D gene is named only where the DNA matches it firmly. Size values are once, few and many counts, or a class for expanded clones, and some rows have none.

TRBJ2-7	TRBV28	-	-	-	CASSSSRLAGVGEQYF
TRBJ1-2	TRBV19	-	-	TGTGCCAGTAGTCGCATACCTAACAAGGGTGCGGATGGCTACACCTTC	CASSRIPNKGADGYTF
TRBJ2-3	TRBV5-4	-	-	TGTGCCAGCAGCTTGGACTACCGCACAGATACGCAGTATTTT	CASSLDYRTDTQYF
TRBJ2-1	TRBV9	TRBD2	-	TGTGCCAGCAGCGTAAGGACGGAAAGGGGGCGCGGCGGGAGGGCTTCTGAGCAGTTCTTC	CASSVRTERGRGGRASEQFF
TRBJ2-7	TRBV18	TRBD2	-	TGTGCCAGCTCACCATCCGGCACTAGCGGGGGGACCCATAGCTCCTACGAGCAGTACTTC	CASSPSGTSGGTHSSYEQYF
TRBJ2-7	TRBV18	-	-	TGTGCCAGCTCACCGGCCCAGGGAAAAGGGTACGAGCAGTACTTC	CASSPAQGKGYEQYF
TRBJ1-2	TRBV6-5	-	-	TGTGCCAGCGGGGCGGGGGTTAGTCGGGTTGGCTACACCTTC	CASGAGVSRVGYTF
TRBJ2-6	TRBV5-1	-	-	TGCGCCAGCAGCTTGGACAGGTCCTCTGGGGCCAACGTCCTGACTTTC	CASSLDRSSGANVLTF
TRBJ2-3	TRBV18	-	-	TGTGCCAGCTCACCGAAGAAACAGCTCACAGATACGCAGTATTTT	CASSPKKQLTDTQYF
TRBJ2-7	TRBV7-3	-	-	TGTGCCAGCAGCCTCAGACAGAGGTACTTC	CASSLRQRYF
TRBJ2-3	TRBV7-9	TRBD2	-	TGTGCCAGCAGCTTAGAAAGCGGGACCGCAGATACGCAGTATTTT	CASSLESGTADTQYF
TRBJ2-7	TRBV28	TRBD2	-	TGTGCCAGCAGAGGACTAGGGCTTTCCTACGAGCAGTACTTC	CASRGLGLSYEQYF
TRBJ2-1	TRBV30	-	-	TGTGCCTGGAGTGCGGACTCCGCCGATGAGCAGTTCTTC	CAWSADSADEQFF
TRBJ2-1	TRBV5-1	TRBD1	-	TGCGCCAGCAGCCTCGGACAGGGCCCCGGGTATGAGCAGTTCTTC	CASSLGQGPGYEQFF
TRBJ1-2	TRBV2	TRBD1	-	TGTGCCAGCAGTATTCAGGGGGCTAACTATGGCTACACCTTC	CASSIQGANYGYTF
TRBJ1-6	TRBV6-1	-	-	TGTGCCAGCAGTGAAGCTATACAGGAACCACCCCTCCACTTT	CASSEAIQEPPLHF
TRBJ2-7	TRBV6-4	-	-	TGTGCCAGCAGGCGACCCCGGGGGTGCGAGCAGTACTTC	CASRRPRGCEQYF
TRBJ2-2	TRBV2	TRBD2	-	TGTGCCACAAGACCGGGACTAGCGGGTCTGAACACCGGGGAGCTGTTTTTT	CATRPGLAGLNTGELFF
TRBJ1-1	TRBV6-5	-	-	TGTGCCAGCACCCAGGGAGGGGGTTTTACTGAAGCTTTCTTT	CASTQGGGFTEAFF
TRBJ1-6	TRBV18	-	few	TGTGCCAGCTCACCGGATCGGGGGAATTCACCCCTCCACTTT	CASSPDRGNSPLHF
TRBJ1-4	TRBV20-1	-	-	TGCAGTGCTCCCGAAGATGAAAAACTGTTTTTT	CSAPEDEKLFF
TRBJ2-2	TRBV5-1	-	once	TGCGCCAGCAGCTGGACAGTGACTACGAACACCGGGGAGCTGTTTTTT	CASSWTVTTNTGELFF
TRBJ1-5	TRBV7-7	-	-	TGTGCTAGCAGCTTACCCCGGGCAGTAAATCAGCCCCAGCATTTT	CASSLPRAVNQPQHF
TRBJ1-2	TRBV29-1	-	-	TGCAGCGTCCTCAACAGGGCGACCAACTATGGCTACACCTTC	CSVLNRATNYGYTF
TRBJ2-5	TRBV9	TRBD1	-	TGTGCCAGCAGCCCCACAGGGGGCAGTGAGACCCAGTACTTC	CASSPTGGSETQYF
TRBJ1-2	TRBV14	-	-	TGTGCCAGCAGCCCCCGTGACCCGCGGGGCTATGGCTACACCTTC	CASSPRDPRGYGYTF
TRBJ2-7	TRBV6-5	TRBD1	-	TGTGCCAGCAGTTCCCGGACAGGGTCCTACGAGCAGTACTTC	CASSSRTGSYEQYF
TRBJ2-7	TRBV9	-	-	TGTGCCAGCAGCGTAGGGGGACTTGCGTCCTACGAGCAGTACTTC	CASSVGGLASYEQYF
TRBJ1-3	TRBV5-1	-	once	TGCGCCAGCAGCGAGTCAACTGGAAACACCATATATTTT	CASSESTGNTIYF
TRBJ1-1	TRBV10-2	-	-	TGCGCCACCATGTTCGGGGGAACTGAAGCTTTCTTT	CATMFGGTEAFF
TRBJ2-7	TRBV2	-	-	TGTGCCAGCAAGGGGGAGAACTACGAGCAGTACTTC	CASKGENYEQYF
TRBJ2-3	TRBV5-4	TRBD2	-	TGTGCCAGCAGCCCGGCTCGGGGCGGGAGGGTCACAGATACGCAGTATTTT	CASSPARGGRVTDTQYF
TRBJ2-7	TRBV5-6	-	-	TGTGCCAGCAGCTTTTCAGCGGACAACTCCTACGAGCAGTACTTC	CASSFSADNSYEQYF
TRBJ2-2	TRBV28	-	once	TGTGCCAGCAGTTTGGGCGGGGTCAACACCGGGGAGCTGTTTTTT	CASSLGGVNTGELFF
TRBJ2-3	TRBV5-1	TRBD2	once	TGCGCCAGCAGCTTGGGGTTCTCCGGAGGGACTAGCTTGGCAGATACGCAGTATTTT	CASSLGFSGGTSLADTQYF
TRBJ2-7	TRBV6-5	-	-	TGTGCCAGCAGTTCCTCGGGACAAGATCTTCACGAGCAGTACTTC	CASSSSGQDLHEQYF
TRBJ1-1	TRBV29-1	-	-	TGCAGCGTTGGCGGGACCCTGGGCACTGAAGCTTTCTTT	CSVGGTLGTEAFF
TRBJ1-6	TRBV18	-	-	TGTGCCAGCTCACCACTTGTCCTGTCACCCCTCCACTTT	CASSPLVLSPLHF
TRBJ2-7	TRBV27	TRBD1	-	TGTGCCAGCAGTTTATGGGGGGACAGGGGCTACGAGCAGTACTTC	CASSLWGDRGYEQYF
TRBJ2-5	TRBV5-1	-	-	TGCGCCAGCAGCGTTCAGGGGTTGCAAGAGACCCAGTACTTC	CASSVQGLQETQYF
TRBJ2-1	TRBV21-1	-	-	TGTGCCATGATCCGCGGGGCTAGCGGTAGAGATGAGCAGTTCTTC	CAMIRGASGRDEQFF
TRBJ2-7	TRBV5-1	-	-	TGCGCCAGCAGCTTGAGACTGGGACCTTCCTACGAGCAGTACTTC	CASSLRLGPSYEQYF
TRBJ2-1	TRBV6-9	TRBD2	-	TGTGCCAGCAGCCCGATAGCGGGGGGCCCCGACAATGAGCAGTTCTTC	CASSPIAGGPDNEQFF
TRBJ2-7	TRBV5-1	TRBD1	-	TGCGCCAGCAGCCCCTTAGGGACAGGACTCTACGAGCAGTACTTC	CASSPLGTGLYEQYF
TRBJ2-7	TRBV10-3	-	once	TGTGCCACCCGGGCTTCATTACTCGGGACATCACAGGAGGGGGAGCAGTACTTC	CATRASLLGTSQEGEQYF
TRBJ2-6	TRBV11-1	-	-	TGTGCCAGCAGCTTAGGCGGCTCTGGGGCCAACGTCCTGACTTTC	CASSLGGSGANVLTF
TRBJ2-7	TRBV7-6	-	-	TGTGCCAGCAGCTTAGTTCTCATGAGCGAGCAGTACTTC	CASSLVLMSEQYF
TRBJ1-1	TRBV6-5	TRBD1	-	TGTGCCAGCAGTCACTCCTCCCCGACAGGGCGGAATGAAGCTTTCTTT	CASSHSSPTGRNEAFF
TRBJ2-4	TRBV7-2	-	-	TGTGCCAGCAGGGGGGGCAGCCTAGCCAAAAACATTCAGTACTTC	CASRGGSLAKNIQYF